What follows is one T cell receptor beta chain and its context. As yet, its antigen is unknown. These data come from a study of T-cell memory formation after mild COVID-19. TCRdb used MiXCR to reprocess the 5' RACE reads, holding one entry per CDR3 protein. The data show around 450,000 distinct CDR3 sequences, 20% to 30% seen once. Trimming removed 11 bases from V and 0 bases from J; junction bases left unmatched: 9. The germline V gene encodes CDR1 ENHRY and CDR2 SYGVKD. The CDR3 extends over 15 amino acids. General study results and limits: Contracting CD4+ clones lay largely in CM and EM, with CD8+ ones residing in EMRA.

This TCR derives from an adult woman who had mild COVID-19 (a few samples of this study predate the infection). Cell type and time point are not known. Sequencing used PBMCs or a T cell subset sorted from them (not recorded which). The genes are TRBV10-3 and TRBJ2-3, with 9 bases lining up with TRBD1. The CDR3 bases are TGTGCCGCTGGCCGTGGACAGGGGAGCACAGATACGCAGTATTTT. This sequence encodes CAAGRGQGSTDTQYF.